Described below is a single T cell receptor beta chain sequence and its context. Additional DNA sequences in this sample encode the identical CDR3. The data were taken from a study of cytomegalovirus exposure and HLA in healthy donors. Across the study: Among some 400 genotyped donors, roughly 80% fell in the Caucasian-associated ancestry cluster.

The study ran its PCR with 60 Vbeta and 13 Jbeta primers. Clones were sequenced by immunoSEQ multiplex PCR, and TCRdb holds only the in-frame ones, with some missing. The sample has about 150,000 clones, 65% to 80% seen once. Germline values: CDR1 SEHNR, CDR2 FQNEAQ (reference sequence). V lost 5 bases and J 1 base, leaving 17 bases between the germline ends. The CDR3 totals 16 residues. Sample: PBMCs. The clonotype comes from a woman between 35 and 50 years old in good health and CMV-seronegative. The rearrangement uses TRBV7-9 and TRBJ1-1; tentative D call: TRBD1 (5 bases). The DNA of the CDR3 is TGTGCCAGCAGCCCCGCAGGAGGGGTTACGAACACTGAAGCTTTCTTT. It yields the protein CASSPAGGVTNTEAFF.